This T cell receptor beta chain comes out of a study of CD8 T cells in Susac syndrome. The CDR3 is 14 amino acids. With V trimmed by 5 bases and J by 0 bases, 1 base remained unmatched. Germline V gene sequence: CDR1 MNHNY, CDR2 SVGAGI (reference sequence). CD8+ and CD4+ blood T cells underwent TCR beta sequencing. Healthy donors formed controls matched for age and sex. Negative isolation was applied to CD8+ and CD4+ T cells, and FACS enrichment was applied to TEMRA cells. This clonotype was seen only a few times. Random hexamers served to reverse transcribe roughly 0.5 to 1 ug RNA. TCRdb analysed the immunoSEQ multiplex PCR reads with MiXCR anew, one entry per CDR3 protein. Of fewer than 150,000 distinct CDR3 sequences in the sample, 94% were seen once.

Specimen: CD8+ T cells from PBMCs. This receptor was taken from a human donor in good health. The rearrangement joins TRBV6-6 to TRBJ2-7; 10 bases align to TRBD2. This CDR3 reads CASSPSGSSYEQYF. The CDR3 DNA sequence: TGTGCCAGCAGTCCTAGCGGGAGCTCCTACGAGCAGTACTTC.